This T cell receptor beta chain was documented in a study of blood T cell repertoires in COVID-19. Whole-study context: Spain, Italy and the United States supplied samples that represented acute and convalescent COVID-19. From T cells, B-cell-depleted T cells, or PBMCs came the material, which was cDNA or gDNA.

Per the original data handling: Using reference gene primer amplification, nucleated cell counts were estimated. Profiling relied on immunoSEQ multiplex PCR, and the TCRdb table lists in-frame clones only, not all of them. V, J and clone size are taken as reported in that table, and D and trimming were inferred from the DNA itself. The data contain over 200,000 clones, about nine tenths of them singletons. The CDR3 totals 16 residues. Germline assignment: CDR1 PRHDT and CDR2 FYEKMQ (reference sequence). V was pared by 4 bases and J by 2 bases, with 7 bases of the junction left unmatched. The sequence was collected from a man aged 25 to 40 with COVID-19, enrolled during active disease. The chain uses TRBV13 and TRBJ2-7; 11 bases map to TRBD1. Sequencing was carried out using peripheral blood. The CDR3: CASSSYGTGGPYEQYF. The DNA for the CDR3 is TGTGCCAGCAGCTCCTATGGGACAGGGGGGCCCTACGAGCAGTACTTC.